The 10 T cell receptor beta chains below all came from one sample that was sequenced in a study of CD8 T cells in Susac syndrome. With random hexamers, about 0.45 to 1 ug RNA was reverse transcribed. MiXCR, applied by TCRdb to the immunoSEQ multiplex PCR reads, yields one record per CDR3 protein. In the table there are 150,000 to 200,000 distinct CDR3 sequences, roughly 93% of which are singletons. Sequenced sample: CD4+ T cells from PBMCs. The receptors were gathered from a human donor in good health.

CDR3 nucleotide sequence: TGTGCCAGCCGCCCAGGACAAAATTACGAGCAGTACTTC. Translated, it gives CASRPGQNYEQYF. V gene TRBV6-5 combines with J gene TRBJ2-7; TRBD1 might be the D (5 bases). Deletions cut 8 bases from V and 4 bases from J, with 15 bases between. CDR1 is MNHEY, CDR2 SVGAGI, per germline. CDR3 length equals 13 residues.

The V gene is TRBV5-4, the J gene TRBJ2-2; weak D call: TRBD2 (7 bases). Germline CDR1 is SGHNT and CDR2 is YYREEE (reference sequence). This CDR3 has 16 amino acids. V lost 0 bases, J lost 5 bases, and 14 bases lay in between. CDR3 bases: TGTGCCAGCAGCTTGGAGGGGGGGCGGGGGACCGGGGAGCTGTTTTTT. Its translation: CASSLEGGRGTGELFF.

This clonotype has a single count. CDR3: CASSQGTGGINTEAFF. CDR3 DNA: TGCGCCAGCAGCCAAGGTACAGGGGGGATAAACACTGAAGCTTTCTTT. V gene TRBV4-1 combines with J gene TRBJ1-1, with TRBD1 matching over 8 bases. The CDR3 has 16 residues. Unmatched junction bases numbered 6, after V lost 1 base and J lost 2 bases. The germline CDR1 and CDR2 sequences are MGHRA and YSYEKL.

The chain links TRBV4-1 to TRBJ2-7, with 9 bases that match TRBD1. The CDR3 covers 14 residues. V gave up 4 bases and J gave up 7 bases; unmatched junction bases: 8. CDR1 MGHRA and CDR2 YSYEKL come from the germline V gene. CDR3 amino acids: CASSRTGVSGEQYF. The CDR3 DNA is TGCGCCAGCAGCCGGACAGGGGTCTCCGGGGAGCAGTACTTC.

The chain links TRBV20-1 to TRBJ2-6; tentatively, D is TRBD2 (5 bases). The CDR3 loop spans 15 amino acids. The germline CDR1 and CDR2 sequences are DFQATT and SNEGSKA (reference sequence). Between the trimmed V and J ends, which lost 5 bases and 2 bases, there was a span of 13 bases. CDR3 region: CSALEEAAGANVLTF. In nucleotides, the CDR3 is TGCAGTGCTTTAGAGGAGGCAGCTGGGGCCAACGTCCTGACTTTC.

The chain couples TRBV19 to TRBJ2-7; D is possibly TRBD1 (6 bases). The V and J ends lost 4 bases and 1 base respectively, with 8 bases between them. From germline, CDR1 is LNHDA and CDR2 SQIVND (reference sequence). This CDR3 has 13 residues. CDR3 region: CASSTGQSYEQYF. The CDR3, as DNA: TGTGCCAGTAGTACCGGACAGTCCTACGAGCAGTACTTC.

The J gene is TRBJ2-6, the V gene TRBV10-2; a weak D match, TRBD2 (5 bases). CDR3 length: 17 amino acids. Germline lookup yields CDR1 WSHSY and CDR2 SAAADI. V was cut by 6 bases and J by 0 bases, with 15 bases left in between. The CDR3 spells CASRREGSVSGANVLTF. CDR3 sequence (DNA): TGCGCCAGCAGGCGAGAGGGCAGCGTCTCTGGGGCCAACGTCCTGACTTTC.

J is TRBJ2-7 and V is TRBV6-5, with 8 positions matching TRBD1. V shed 7 bases, J shed 4 bases, and the junction held 3 bases outside the gene matches. This CDR3 has 12 amino acids. Looked up from germline, CDR1 is MNHEY and CDR2 is SVGAGI. The CDR3 region has the DNA TGTGCCAGCACCGGACAGGGTTACGAGCAGTACTTC. This encodes CASTGQGYEQYF.

The sample holds one count of this clonotype. This chain connects TRBV9 to TRBJ2-1; 7 bases match TRBD2. Per the germline V gene, CDR1 is SGDLS and CDR2 is YYNGEE. CDR3 length: 14 residues. V shed 6 bases, J shed 1 base, and the junction held 4 bases outside the gene matches. CDR3: CASTPGGSYNEQFF. CDR3 coding DNA: TGTGCCAGCACTCCCGGGGGGTCCTACAATGAGCAGTTCTTC.

The gene calls are TRBV12-3 or TRBV12-4 and TRBJ1-5; no definite D call. Trimming removed 4 bases from V and 6 bases from J, with 10 bases in between. The CDR3 runs 13 residues. CDR3 sequence reads: CASSSSESQPQHF. The CDR3 nucleotides are TGTGCCAGCAGTTCCTCCGAGTCTCAGCCCCAGCATTTT.